The source of this T cell receptor beta chain is a study of metastatic and nonmetastatic thyroid tumors. Study-wide background: Repertoire comparison spanned blood and tumor or nodule tissue of malignant and benign thyroid patients. Study observations and caveats: In blood and tumor, TCR beta diversity was reportedly significantly higher in malignant thyroid tumors than in benign nodules.

Germline assignment: CDR1 SGHAT and CDR2 FQNNGV. Trimming removed 0 bases from V and 7 bases from J, with 13 bases in between. This CDR3 is 16 amino acids long. Thyroid surgery was preceded by no treatment in any patient. Authors' methods: The study's classifier, a distant-metastasis tool for papillary thyroid cancer, was built using CDR3 differences across clinicopathological groups. TCRdb ran MiXCR on the PCR reads. These V and J calls rely on TCRdb rather than the paper's analysis. The data show 18,000 or so clones, roughly 26% seen once. As concerns this clone: Its cognate antigen is unknown.

The rearrangement joins TRBV11-2 to TRBJ1-6; D is unresolved. The TCR comes from a female donor with papillary thyroid cancer or a benign thyroid nodule (not recorded which). Some clones in this sample may be carry-over from other donors' samples. The material sequenced was tumor tissue. The CDR3 loop is CASSLEVASWNSPLHF. CDR3 bases: TGTGCCAGCAGCTTAGAGGTGGCATCGTGGAATTCACCCCTCCACTTT. Filled out from reference TRBV11-2 and TRBJ1-6, the complete variable domain reads EAGVAQSPRYKIIEKRQSVAFWCNPISGHATLYWYQQILGQGPKLLIQFQNNGVVDDSQLPKDRFSAERLKGVDSTLKIQPAKLEDSAVYLCASSLEVASWNSPLHFGNGTRLTVT.